This entry lists 31 T cell receptor beta chains sequenced from one sample in a study of T cell responses to AZD1222 COVID-19 vaccine. The protocol was immunoSEQ multiplex PCR, while the TCRdb copy is restricted to in-frame clones and leaves out a portion. This sample yields 140,000 to 150,000 clones, of which more than 85% are seen a single time; 5% to 5.5% belongs to the top ten. Sequences were derived from peripheral blood, sampled on day 0 of AZD1222 vaccination. Receptors were obtained from an adult in good health.

The chain combines TRBV3-1 (or the pseudogene TRBV3-2) with TRBJ1-3; TRBD1 matches at 7 bases. Germline CDR1 and CDR2: LGHDT and YNNKEL (reference sequence). The CDR3 consists of 16 residues. The V gene end was trimmed by 4 bases and the J gene end by 1 base; junction bases not matched to a gene: 7. The CDR3 DNA reads TGTGCCAGCAGCCCCCTGGAGGGGGCATCTGGAAACACCATATATTTT. Translation: CASSPLEGASGNTIYF.

The CDR3 DNA is TGTGCCAGCATCTGGGGACAGCCCCAGCATTTT. This translates into CASIWGQPQHF. This rearrangement joins TRBV5-6 to TRBJ1-5; D not certain. Trimming took off 6 bases at V and 7 bases at J, with 8 bases between the two ends. Germline V gives CDR1 SGHDT, CDR2 YYEEEE. The CDR3 contains 11 residues.

The chain uses TRBV28 and TRBJ1-5; D uncertain. The CDR3 runs to 15 residues. Germline V gene sequence: CDR1 MDHEN, CDR2 SYDVKM. Trimming removed 4 bases at V and 2 bases at J, with 12 bases between. The CDR3 DNA reads as TGTGCCAGCAGTTCGACTTCCACTGGCAATCAGCCCCAGCATTTT. It specifies CASSSTSTGNQPQHF.

J is TRBJ2-7 and V is TRBV18, with 9 bases that match TRBD1. The length of the CDR3 is 18 residues. From germline, CDR1 is KGHSH and CDR2 LQKENI. V trimming: 6 bases; J trimming: 1 base; junction bases outside the gene matches: 16. The CDR3 bases are TGTGCCAGCTCTCCAGGGACAGGGTGGGTTTTTGGTTCCTACGAGCAGTACTTC. Its translation: CASSPGTGWVFGSYEQYF.

This chain joins TRBV5-1 and TRBJ1-1; D gene uncertain. The V gene's germline CDR1 is SGHRS and CDR2 YFSETQ. CDR3 size: 13 residues. The V end lost 0 bases, the J end lost 8 bases, and 11 bases lay between the germline ends. The CDR3 loop is CASSLGGASEAFF. In nucleotides, the CDR3 is TGCGCCAGCAGCTTGGGGGGAGCAAGCGAAGCTTTCTTT.

The chain is built from TRBV9 and TRBJ1-1, with 11 bases matching TRBD1. The V gene end was trimmed by 4 bases and the J gene end by 1 base; junction bases not matched to a gene: 9. The CDR3 extends over 17 amino acids. The germline V gene encodes CDR1 SGDLS and CDR2 YYNGEE. CDR3 in DNA: TGTGCCAGCAGCCCCCCAGGACAGGGGGCTGGGAACACTGAAGCTTTCTTT. Translating it yields CASSPPGQGAGNTEAFF.

The gene calls are TRBV7-9 and TRBJ1-2; TRBD1 aligns across 7 bases. There are 15 residues in the CDR3. Germline V gives CDR1 SEHNR, CDR2 FQNEAQ (reference sequence). V dropped 3 bases and J dropped 4; count of bases not matched to a gene: 8. The CDR3 here is CASSFTSDRLYGYTF. The CDR3 DNA reads TGTGCCAGCAGCTTTACCTCGGACAGGCTCTATGGCTACACCTTC.

V usage is TRBV5-1 and J usage is TRBJ1-3; D may be TRBD1 (5 bases). Trimming removed 0 bases at V and 4 bases at J, with 17 bases between. The V gene's germline CDR1 is SGHRS and CDR2 YFSETQ. CDR3 size: 17 residues. CDR3 bases: TGCGCCAGCAGCTTGGCCGGTGGAGGGGTGGCAGGAAACACCATATATTTT. It encodes CASSLAGGGVAGNTIYF.

The chain has TRBV19 and TRBJ2-3; TRBD1 aligns across 7 bases. The germline V gene encodes CDR1 LNHDA and CDR2 SQIVND (reference sequence). The CDR3 sequence is 15 residues long. Trimming took 5 bases from V and 0 from J; bases not matched to a gene: 5. The CDR3 protein is CASSPRQGSTDTQYF. The CDR3, as DNA: TGTGCCAGTAGTCCCCGACAGGGAAGCACAGATACGCAGTATTTT.

The chain joins TRBV6-2 or TRBV6-3 to TRBJ2-5; 7 nucleotides agree with TRBD2. CDR3 length: 14 amino acids. Germline V gives CDR1 MNHEY, CDR2 SVGEGT. The junction had 6 bases not matched to a gene; V was cut back by 3 bases and J by 5 bases. CDR3 protein: CASSYAGVGETQYF. In DNA form, the CDR3 reads TGTGCCAGCAGTTATGCGGGAGTTGGTGAGACCCAGTACTTC.

The V gene is TRBV10-3, the J gene TRBJ1-4, with D tentatively TRBD1 (5 bases). With 10 bases removed from V and 0 bases from J, the gap between germline ends came to 15 bases. The CDR3 is 15 amino acids. Per germline, CDR1 ENHRY and CDR2 SYGVKD. The CDR3 here is CATGQKTATNEKLFF. The CDR3 DNA reads as TGTGCCACCGGGCAAAAGACAGCAACTAATGAAAAACTGTTTTTT.

The CDR3: CASSMGRTYGYTF. DNA for the CDR3: TGTGCCAGTAGTATGGGGAGAACCTATGGCTACACCTTC. This chain joins TRBV19 and TRBJ1-2, with unresolved D. Germline values: CDR1 LNHDA, CDR2 SQIVND (reference sequence). Trimming shortened V by 3 bases and J by 4 bases, and 9 bases separated the two germline ends. The CDR3 has 13 residues.

In this sample, this clone turned up once. The CDR3 spells CASSLAGGGEKLFF. In DNA form, the CDR3 reads TGTGCCAGCAGCTTGGCAGGGGGCGGCGAAAAACTGTTTTTT. The rearrangement links TRBV5-6 to TRBJ1-4, with 8 bases matching TRBD1. Germline CDR1 reads SGHDT; CDR2 reads YYEEEE. This CDR3 is built from 14 residues. V was clipped by 0 bases and J by 8 bases; unmatched bases: 3.

This chain uses TRBV30 with TRBJ2-3; 11 bases line up with TRBD2. This CDR3 region has 15 residues. V was clipped by 0 bases and J by 4 bases; unmatched bases: 3. The germline V gene encodes CDR1 GTSNPN and CDR2 SVGIG (reference sequence). Written as DNA, the CDR3 is TGTGCCTGGAGTGTACTAGCGGGAGCATCAGATACGCAGTATTTT. Its protein is CAWSVLAGASDTQYF.

The chain has TRBV29-1 and TRBJ2-2; 9 nucleotides line up with TRBD1. In germline, CDR1 is SQVTM, CDR2 ANQGSEA. The CDR3 has 11 residues. With V trimmed by 7 bases and J by 6 bases, 0 bases remained unmatched. DNA of the CDR3: TGCAGCGGACAGGGGGCCGGGGAGCTGTTTTTT. This sequence encodes CSGQGAGELFF.

V is TRBV7-6 and J is TRBJ2-3; D might be TRBD1 (6 bases). Trimming took off 2 bases at V and 1 base at J, with 10 bases between the two ends. CDR1 SGHVS and CDR2 FNYEAQ come from the germline V gene. CDR3 length: 15 residues. The CDR3 loop reads CASSLLGARTDTQYF. CDR3 nucleotide sequence: TGTGCCAGCAGCTTATTGGGGGCCCGCACAGATACGCAGTATTTT.

This chain joins TRBV29-1 and TRBJ2-3, with 7 bases lining up with TRBD2. The V gene end was trimmed by 4 bases and the J gene end by 6 bases; junction bases not matched to a gene: 7. The germline V gene has CDR1 SQVTM and CDR2 ANQGSEA. This CDR3 is built from 13 residues. CDR3 region: CSVGAGVVDTQYF. CDR3 coding DNA: TGCAGCGTTGGTGCGGGAGTAGTGGATACGCAGTATTTT.

J is TRBJ1-6 and V is TRBV28; TRBD1 might be the D (5 bases). Trimming stripped 6 bases from V and 8 bases from J, with 14 bases between. This CDR3 has 14 amino acids. Germline V gene lookup returns CDR1 MDHEN and CDR2 SYDVKM. The CDR3 spells CASRTGTEYSPLHF. The CDR3 bases are TGTGCCAGCAGAACCGGGACGGAGTATTCACCCCTCCACTTT.

This chain uses TRBV19 with TRBJ2-1, with 10 bases lining up with TRBD2. CDR3 length equals 15 residues. V lost 4 bases to trimming and J lost 8 bases; unmatched junction nucleotides: 8. CDR1 and CDR2 from the germline V gene are LNHDA and SQIVND (reference sequence). The CDR3 DNA reads as TGTGCCAGTAGTACCGCTAGCGGGAGTAGCTATGAGCAGTTCTTC. Protein product: CASSTASGSSYEQFF. Full variable domain (outside the CDR3, taken from reference TRBV19 and TRBJ2-1): DGGITQSPKYLFRKEGQNVTLSCEQNLNHDAMYWYRQDPGQGLRLIYYSQIVNDFQKGDIAEGYSVSREKKESFPLTVTSAQKNPTAFYLCASSTASGSSYEQFFGPGTRLTVL.

The genes are TRBV11-2 and TRBJ2-3; D uncertain. Germline V gene data show CDR1 as SGHAT and CDR2 as FQNNGV. The CDR3 runs 14 residues. V lost 2 bases and J 1 base, leaving 7 bases between the germline ends. The DNA of the CDR3 is TGTGCCAGCAGCTTAATAGTGGGCACAGATACGCAGTATTTT. Protein: CASSLIVGTDTQYF.

Written as DNA, the CDR3 is TGTGCCAGCAGCCCGGGACAGGGGGCCTACGAGCAGTACTTC. Amino acids: CASSPGQGAYEQYF. V is TRBV11-1 and J is TRBJ2-7; 11 nucleotides match TRBD1. V dropped 5 bases and J dropped 2; count of bases not matched to a gene: 2. From germline, CDR1 is SGHAT and CDR2 FQDESV (reference sequence). The CDR3 is 14 residues long.

The chain has TRBV30 and TRBJ2-1; 8 bases are shared with TRBD2. The trim removed 0 bases at V and 4 bases at J, leaving 8 bases unmatched. In germline, CDR1 is GTSNPN, CDR2 SVGIG (reference sequence). The CDR3 is 16 amino acids. CDR3 sequence: CAWSVVTSGEYNEQFF. CDR3 in DNA: TGTGCCTGGAGTGTTGTTACTAGCGGCGAATACAATGAGCAGTTCTTC.

The chain couples TRBV27 to TRBJ1-4; 7 positions agree with TRBD1. The CDR3 runs to 15 residues. Trimming removed 3 bases from V and 5 bases from J; junction bases left unmatched: 6. CDR1 is MNHEY and CDR2 is SMNVEV in the germline V gene (reference sequence). CDR3 DNA sequence: TGTGCCAGCAGTTTTCTGGGACAGATCAATGAAAAACTGTTTTTT. Encoded protein: CASSFLGQINEKLFF.

This chain joins TRBV7-2 and TRBJ2-4, with 8 bases fitting TRBD2. In germline, CDR1 is SGHTA, CDR2 FQGNSA. The CDR3 extends over 15 amino acids. After removal of 4 bases from V and 5 bases from J, the junction contained 7 bases not matched to a gene. The CDR3 DNA reads as TGTGCCAGCAGCTCTTTAGCGGGACAAGAAAACATTCAGTACTTC. Amino acids: CASSSLAGQENIQYF.

The chain recombines TRBV5-1 with TRBJ2-7; D may be TRBD1 (5 bases). V was shortened by 2 bases and J by 6 bases, with 15 bases between the two germline ends. Germline V gene data show CDR1 as SGHRS and CDR2 as YFSETQ. CDR3 size: 14 residues. The CDR3 region is CASSFGAGASEQYF. The DNA for the CDR3 is TGCGCCAGCAGCTTTGGGGCAGGAGCCTCCGAGCAGTACTTC.

The CDR3 region has the DNA TGTGCCAGCAGCTTAGGGTGGCTAGCCGGGAACATTCAGTACTTC. Its translation: CASSLGWLAGNIQYF. The chain recombines TRBV7-3 with TRBJ2-4; D is perhaps TRBD2 (5 bases). The V and J ends lost 2 bases and 7 bases respectively, with 15 bases between them. CDR1 is SGHTA, CDR2 FQGTGA, per germline. CDR3 length equals 15 residues.

The rearrangement uses TRBV12-5 and TRBJ1-1; possible D gene TRBD1, 6 bases. Germline-derived CDR1 and CDR2 are LGHNT and FRNRAP. The CDR3 sequence is 17 residues long. V dropped 2 bases and J dropped 0 bases, with 16 bases sitting between them. The CDR3 DNA reads TGTGCTAGTGGTTTGTCCCGGGGGGCGCCTATGAACACTGAAGCTTTCTTT. Translating it yields CASGLSRGAPMNTEAFF.

V gene TRBV27 combines with J gene TRBJ1-2; tentative D call: TRBD1 (5 bases). This CDR3 comprises 13 residues. Germline CDR1 reads MNHEY; CDR2 reads SMNVEV (reference sequence). Trimming left V 5 bases short and J 2 bases short, with 9 bases between. The CDR3 loop reads CASSPQENYGYTF. In DNA, the CDR3 is TGTGCCAGCAGTCCACAGGAAAACTATGGCTACACCTTC.

The genes are TRBV18 and TRBJ2-7; 7 bases are a match to TRBD1. V trimming: 6 bases; J trimming: 4 bases; junction bases outside the gene matches: 12. CDR3 length: 15 amino acids. The germline V gene encodes CDR1 KGHSH and CDR2 LQKENI. In DNA form, the CDR3 reads TGTGCCAGCTCCTCTCTGACAGGGCTCCCATACGAGCAGTACTTC. Residues: CASSSLTGLPYEQYF.

The chain couples TRBV3-1 (or the pseudogene TRBV3-2) to TRBJ2-7, with 11 bases lining up with TRBD2. This CDR3 region has 15 residues. The V gene's germline CDR1 is LGHDT and CDR2 YNNKEL (reference sequence). Trimming at V came to 5 bases and at J to 5 bases, leaving 8 bases not matched to a gene. The CDR3 DNA follows: TGTGCCAGCAGCACCCGACTAGCGGGAATCGACGAGCAGTACTTC. Translating it yields CASSTRLAGIDEQYF.

The J gene is TRBJ2-1, the V gene TRBV4-1; 9 bases are shared with TRBD1. This CDR3 contains 15 residues. V lost 0 bases, J lost 3 bases, and 0 bases stayed unmatched. Germline CDR1 MGHRA, CDR2 YSYEKL. DNA for the CDR3: TGCGCCAGCAGCCAAGAGGGACAGGGCTACAATGAGCAGTTCTTC. Residues: CASSQEGQGYNEQFF.